This note documents a single T cell receptor (beta chain) sequence. It has no known antigen specificity. No much larger clone is present one base from it, and per-base qualities are unavailable. This sample stems from a study of CD8 T cells in Susac syndrome (dated by TCRdb to about 2019). As for the study more broadly: Repertoire sequencing was used to test whether CD8+ T cell activation and differentiation in Susac syndrome was antigen driven. Overall study results and their limits: The TCR sequencing and HLA analysis was acknowledged to have included a relatively small number of individuals.

RNA was extracted using the RNeasy kit, and about 0.45 to 1 ug of the RNA was reverse transcribed with random hexamers. The immunoSEQ multiplex PCR assay, covering 54 Vbeta and 13 Jbeta segments, was used to amplify TCR beta CDR3 regions. PCR amplification bias was corrected by using a synthetic template baseline for primer optimization and computational correction. Turning to the authors' computational methods: Reads were assigned to V, D and J genes according to IMGT and analyzed in immunoSEQ Analyzer, with only productive sequences retained. Clonality was calculated as one minus the Shannon entropy normalized by log2 of the number of productive unique sequences. For each patient and control, public and private clones were evaluated among the 100 most prevalent clones. Clones were defined as Susac-specific if absent from the healthy and MS cohorts, from 900 to 1,300 published viral clones and from other ImmuneACCESS disease sequences. In-frame beta chains were kept once TCRdb had trimmed the public reads at Q25 with fastp and called clones with MiXCR. Entries that share a CDR3 protein sequence are merged under the most common genes and DNA. The V and J calls and clone size come from TCRdb's table, not from the authors' own analysis. Present in this sample are around 200,000 distinct CDR3 sequences, 95% of which were seen just once. Jointly, the top ten make up about 0.094% of the sample.

High-throughput TCR beta sequencing profiled peripheral blood CD8+ and CD4+ T cells from healthy donors, Susac syndrome patients and multiple sclerosis patients. The healthy donors served as controls matched for age and sex. Bulk CD8+ and CD4+ T cells were purified magnetically by negative isolation, whereas CD8+ TEMRA cells were enriched by FACS. Blood was collected in EDTA tubes and processed within 24 hours, with PBMCs isolated through density gradient centrifugation. PBMCs destined for TCR sequencing were cryopreserved in liquid nitrogen and later thawed in a 37 °C water bath. The sorted or isolated CD4+, CD8+ and CD8+ TEMRA cells reached a purity of at least 90%. This sequence was found in a human donor in good health. What was sequenced was CD4+ T cells from PBMCs.

The DNA sequence follows: TGTGCCATCAGTGACCCGACAGGGGAACGGGACGAGCAGTACGTC. It is translated as CAISDPTGERDEQYV. The chain uses TRBV10-3 and TRBJ2-7; the central 8 bases match TRBD1. From its cysteine to its valine, the CDR3 spans 15 amino acids. Only the CDR3 portion is preserved as DNA: 45 bases, with reading frame beginning at the first base. From a lookup of the germline V gene, CDR1 and CDR2 are ENHRY and SYGVKD. V and J are trimmed by 3 bases and 5 bases, and the gene matches miss 9 bases of the junction.